This TCR beta chain was identified in a study of beta chain features in type 1 diabetes. Study-wide results and caveats: Individuals with type 1 diabetes displayed fewer insertions and more deletions at VDJ junctions. Moderate yet significant TCRB CDR3 shortening was seen in Type 1 diabetes patients in all four CD4+ subsets.

The CDR3 sequence is 15 residues long. The germline gives CDR1 SGHNT, CDR2 YYREEE (reference sequence). The germline V and J ends were trimmed by 0 bases and 5 bases, with 14 bases remaining between them. cDNA synthesis used the whole RNA isolate, giving expressed TCRB sequences. The repertoire was sequenced with immunoSEQ multiplex PCR; TCRdb's copy has only in-frame clones and lacks some. The data contain roughly 340,000 clones, over 10% of them singletons. This clone was picked up a small number of times. No antigen is known for it. The material sequenced was naive CD4+ T cells from blood. This receptor was taken from a woman between 18 and 30 years old with type 1 diabetes. The chain recombines TRBV5-4 with TRBJ2-5, with TRBD1 as a possible D gene (5 bases). The CDR3: CASSLEAGLAETQYF. The CDR3 nucleotides are TGTGCCAGCAGCTTGGAGGCAGGGTTGGCGGAGACCCAGTACTTC.